This T cell receptor (beta chain) was sequenced during a study of T-cell reconstitution after alpha-beta-depleted transplantation in children. This clonotype was seen more than once but under ten times. The germline CDR1 and CDR2 sequences are LGHNA and YNFKEQ. The CDR3 totals 16 residues. Unmatched junction bases numbered 5, after V lost 0 bases and J lost 4 bases. A TCRbeta library incorporating unique molecular identifiers was prepared. TCRdb reprocessed the PCR reads with MiXCR, giving one entry per CDR3 protein. This table holds approximately 590,000 distinct CDR3 sequences, about 10% found once.

This receptor was obtained from a human donor who donated a stem cell graft to a child with acute myeloid leukemia. The chain combines TRBV4-2 with TRBJ2-5, with TRBD2 matching over 10 bases. The sequencing used PBMCs from the stem cell graft donor, collected from the stem cell graft. The CDR3 sequence: CASSQDSGRGPETQYF. DNA of the CDR3: TGTGCCAGCAGCCAAGACAGCGGGAGGGGTCCAGAGACCCAGTACTTC.